These 23 T cell receptor beta chains came from one sample sequenced in a study of blood T cell repertoires in COVID-19. Assay: immunoSEQ multiplex PCR; the TCRdb copy retains only in-frame clones and omits some. The table has under 150,000 clones, around 82% seen once. Sequences were obtained from PBMCs or T cells enriched from blood (not recorded which). The receptors originated from a man aged 45-65 years in a cohort exposed to, infected with or recovered from COVID-19 (not recorded which).

The chain combines TRBV27 with TRBJ2-1, with 11 bases aligning to TRBD2. The CDR3 consists of 14 residues. Germline loops: CDR1 MNHEY, CDR2 SMNVEV (reference sequence). V lost 6 bases, J lost 5 bases, and 3 bases stayed unmatched. The CDR3, as DNA: TGTGCCAGCAGGGGGACTAGCGGAGACAATGAGCAGTTCTTC. This codes for CASRGTSGDNEQFF.

The V and J genes are TRBV5-5 and TRBJ1-4; 8 nucleotides align to TRBD1. The CDR3 is made up of 17 amino acids. V dropped 3 bases and J dropped 4; count of bases not matched to a gene: 11. Looked up from germline, CDR1 is SGHKS and CDR2 is YYEKEE (reference sequence). The CDR3 DNA reads as TGTGCCAGCAGCTCCGACTGGACGACAGGGGATAATGAAAAACTGTTTTTT. This encodes CASSSDWTTGDNEKLFF.

The J gene is TRBJ1-6, the V gene TRBV7-2; weak D call: TRBD1 (6 bases). This CDR3 is 16 amino acids long. Germline V gives CDR1 SGHTA, CDR2 FQGNSA. V was pared by 1 base and J by 7 bases, with 14 bases between. The CDR3 DNA is TGTGCCAGCAGCTTAGGTGCTGGGGGCGGAAATTCACCCCTCCACTTT. Translated: CASSLGAGGGNSPLHF.

CDR3 bases: TGTGCCAGCAGCTCCCAGGACAGACAAGAGACCCAGTACTTC. Its protein product is CASSSQDRQETQYF. This chain links TRBV11-2 with TRBJ2-5; TRBD1 might be the D (6 bases). Trimming pared 4 bases from V and 2 bases from J, leaving 11 bases between. CDR3 length equals 14 residues. Germline V CDR1 and CDR2: SGHAT, FQNNGV.

The chain combines TRBV7-2 with TRBJ2-7, with 8 bases that match TRBD2. The V segment lost 5 bases and the J segment 2 bases; nucleotides outside the gene matches: 5. The CDR3 covers 14 residues. Germline-derived CDR1 and CDR2 are SGHTA and FQGNSA. CDR3: CASSPTSGAYEQYF. The CDR3 bases are TGTGCCAGCAGCCCTACTAGCGGAGCCTACGAGCAGTACTTC.

The J gene is TRBJ1-1, the V gene TRBV5-5, with no clear D. Per germline, CDR1 SGHKS and CDR2 YYEKEE (reference sequence). Between the trimmed V and J ends, which lost 4 bases and 0 bases, there was a span of 16 bases. This CDR3 is built from 16 residues. CDR3 nucleotide sequence: TGTGCCAGCAGCCTACGACCGTGGGGAGTGAACACTGAAGCTTTCTTT. This translates into CASSLRPWGVNTEAFF.

V gene TRBV6-5 combines with J gene TRBJ2-6; TRBD2 is a possible D gene (6 bases). Trimming cost V 8 bases and J 4 bases, with 15 bases left between them. CDR1 is MNHEY, CDR2 SVGAGI, per germline. The CDR3 runs to 15 residues. The CDR3 nucleotides read TGTGCCAGCGGGGGGATGGGGACCGGGGCCAACGTCCTGACTTTC. This encodes CASGGMGTGANVLTF.

J is TRBJ2-2 and V is TRBV9; D is possibly TRBD1 (5 bases). V was pared by 2 bases and J by 1 base, with 6 bases between. The V gene's germline CDR1 is SGDLS and CDR2 YYNGEE. CDR3 length equals 14 residues. Here the CDR3 DNA reads TGTGCCAGCAGCGTCCAGGGGAACACCGGGGAGCTGTTTTTT. Translation: CASSVQGNTGELFF.

The chain joins TRBV30 to TRBJ2-1, with a tentative D call TRBD1 (6 bases). CDR1 is GTSNPN and CDR2 is SVGIG in the germline V gene (reference sequence). The V and J ends lost 4 bases and 10 bases respectively, with 14 bases between them. The CDR3 spans 12 residues. The chain's CDR3 is CAWIWGQYEQFF. CDR3 sequence (DNA): TGTGCCTGGATTTGGGGGCAGTACGAGCAGTTCTTC.

The V and J genes are TRBV10-3 and TRBJ2-1; D is unresolved. From germline, CDR1 is ENHRY and CDR2 SYGVKD. The CDR3 is 12 residues long. Trimming pared 0 bases from V and 6 bases from J, leaving 3 bases between. CDR3 loop: CAISESLNEQFF. Written as DNA, the CDR3 is TGTGCCATCAGTGAGTCCCTCAATGAGCAGTTCTTC.

The V gene is TRBV29-1, the J gene TRBJ2-5; 11 bases are a match to TRBD2. The CDR3 covers 15 residues. Germline lookup yields CDR1 SQVTM and CDR2 ANQGSEA. CDR3: CSFGVTSGTTGAQYF. Written as DNA, the CDR3 is TGCAGTTTTGGGGTGACTAGCGGGACCACAGGGGCCCAGTACTTC.

V and J are TRBV29-1 and TRBJ2-1; TRBD1 might be the D (6 bases). CDR3 length: 12 amino acids. V lost 2 bases and J lost 8, with 10 bases in between. Germline V gene lookup returns CDR1 SQVTM and CDR2 ANQGSEA. The CDR3 nucleotides are TGCAGCGTTGAAAGAACAGGGTATGAGCAGTTCTTC. Translated: CSVERTGYEQFF.

The chain is built from TRBV12-3 or TRBV12-4 and TRBJ1-5; D gene ambiguous. The V and J ends lost 4 bases and 2 bases respectively, with 6 bases between them. This CDR3 region has 13 residues. CDR3 loop: CASSYGGNQPQHF. The CDR3 DNA is TGTGCCAGCAGTTACGGGGGCAATCAGCCCCAGCATTTT.

The chain is built from TRBV7-2 and TRBJ1-1; D might be TRBD1 (5 bases). Trimming removed 4 bases from V and 3 bases from J, with 12 bases in between. The CDR3 has 14 residues. Germline-derived CDR1 and CDR2 are SGHTA and FQGNSA. The DNA of the CDR3 is TGTGCCAGCAGCTCCGGGGGGGGGTACACTGAAGCTTTCTTT. Protein: CASSSGGGYTEAFF.

The chain combines TRBV6-5 with TRBJ1-2; perhaps TRBD1 as D (6 bases). The germline V and J ends were trimmed by 7 bases and 3 bases, with 18 bases remaining between them. Germline V gives CDR1 MNHEY, CDR2 SVGAGI. The CDR3 totals 15 residues. The CDR3 is CASTPVTGSHYGYTF. The CDR3 region has the DNA TGTGCCAGCACCCCCGTGACAGGATCCCACTATGGCTACACCTTC.

The chain uses TRBV19 and TRBJ2-3, with 14 bases fitting TRBD2. CDR1 LNHDA and CDR2 SQIVND come from the germline V gene (reference sequence). The CDR3 sequence is 16 residues long. V lost 5 bases and J lost 6; bases outside the gene matches: 7. CDR3 coding DNA: TGTGCCAGTAGTCCAGGGACTAGCGGGAGATCTGATACGCAGTATTTT. This gives the protein CASSPGTSGRSDTQYF.

CDR3 in DNA: TGTGCCAGCAGTCAAAACACAGTCGGAAAACTGTTTTTT. Translation: CASSQNTVGKLFF. This chain connects TRBV6-4 to TRBJ1-4; D not certain. The CDR3 is 13 residues long. Trimming removed 5 bases at V and 10 bases at J, with 14 bases between. Per the germline V gene, CDR1 is MRHNA and CDR2 is SNTAGT.

The count of this clone is one. The chain couples TRBV18 to TRBJ1-2; D is unclear. Trimming took 4 bases from V and 4 from J, leaving 19 bases between them. Germline-derived CDR1 and CDR2 are KGHSH and LQKENI. The CDR3 runs to 16 residues. DNA for the CDR3: TGTGCCAGCTCACTAACAGATTTCCCAATCCCCTATGGCTACACCTTC. Residues: CASSLTDFPIPYGYTF.

The chain employs TRBV27 and TRBJ1-6; the D gene is possibly TRBD1 (5 bases). Trimming shortened V by 6 bases and J by 7 bases, and 13 bases separated the two germline ends. The CDR3 spans 14 residues. Germline CDR1 MNHEY, CDR2 SMNVEV (reference sequence). CDR3 nucleotides: TGTGCCAGCAGCTACCCAGGGTACAATTCACCCCTCCACTTT. It is translated as CASSYPGYNSPLHF.

V usage is TRBV12-5 and J usage is TRBJ2-1, with TRBD2 identical over 11 bases. CDR1 and CDR2 (germline): LGHNT, FRNRAP. CDR3 length: 16 amino acids. The J segment lost 2 bases and the V segment lost 5 bases, leaving 5 bases of the junction unmatched. Here the CDR3 DNA reads TGTGCTAGTGGTCCCGGGACTAGCGGCGCCTACAATGAGCAGTTCTTC. Its protein is CASGPGTSGAYNEQFF.

This clone was detected once. The CDR3 sequence: CASGFRGDRGSHFRNTEAFF. The CDR3 bases are TGTGCTAGTGGTTTCCGCGGGGACAGGGGGTCCCATTTTCGGAACACTGAAGCTTTCTTT. The chain has TRBV12-5 and TRBJ1-1, with 11 bases that match TRBD1. This CDR3 region has 20 residues. With 3 bases clipped from V and 1 base from J, the junction kept 16 bases outside the gene matches. CDR1 and CDR2 (germline): LGHNT, FRNRAP.

This rearrangement joins TRBV5-5 to TRBJ1-2; D unclear. The germline V gene has CDR1 SGHKS and CDR2 YYEKEE (reference sequence). V lost 0 bases and J 8 bases, leaving 8 bases between the germline ends. The CDR3 loop spans 12 amino acids. DNA for the CDR3: TGTGCCAGCAGCTTGGACAGCCCCGGCTACACCTTC. It translates to CASSLDSPGYTF.

This chain connects TRBV3-1 (or the pseudogene TRBV3-2) to TRBJ2-5; 10 bases are a match to TRBD2. Germline V gives CDR1 LGHDT, CDR2 YNNKEL (reference sequence). This CDR3 has 14 amino acids. V shed 7 bases, J shed 4 bases, and the junction held 6 bases outside the gene matches. In nucleotides, the CDR3 is TGTGCCAGCAAGGAGCGGGGGGGCGGAGAGACCCAGTACTTC. This sequence encodes CASKERGGGETQYF.